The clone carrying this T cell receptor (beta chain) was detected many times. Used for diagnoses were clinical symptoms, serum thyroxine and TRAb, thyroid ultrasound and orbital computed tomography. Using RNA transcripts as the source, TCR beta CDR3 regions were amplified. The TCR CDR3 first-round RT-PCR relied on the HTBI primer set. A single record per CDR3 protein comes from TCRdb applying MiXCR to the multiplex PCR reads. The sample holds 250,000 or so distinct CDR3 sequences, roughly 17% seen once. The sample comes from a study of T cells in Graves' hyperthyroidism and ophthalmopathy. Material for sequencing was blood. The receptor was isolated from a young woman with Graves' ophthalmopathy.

CDR3 residues: CASSFAPGQGSGRATGETQYF. The CDR3 coding sequence is TGTGCCAGCAGCTTCGCTCCGGGACAGGGTAGCGGGAGGGCCACGGGAGAGACCCAGTACTTC. This chain connects TRBV13 to TRBJ2-5; TRBD2 agrees at 11 bases. The CDR3 has 21 residues. The germline gives CDR1 PRHDT, CDR2 FYEKMQ (reference sequence). V shed 3 bases and J 4 bases; nucleotides not matched to a gene: 22.